This T cell receptor (beta chain) is drawn from a study of blood T cell repertoires in COVID-19. The germline CDR1 and CDR2 sequences are MNHEY and SMNVEV (reference sequence). The CDR3 sequence is 13 residues long. Trimming removed 6 bases from V and 6 bases from J, with 11 bases in between. Per the authors' pipeline: Reference gene primer amplification gave estimated nucleated cell counts. Assay: immunoSEQ multiplex PCR; the TCRdb copy retains only in-frame clones and omits some. V and J calls and clone size are those listed in that table; D and trimming were worked out from the DNA. The data hold 98,000 or so clones, with around 87% observed a single time.

This receptor was identified in a man over 45 with acute or convalescent COVID-19. The chain employs TRBV27 and TRBJ2-2; weak D call: TRBD1 (6 bases). Sequenced material: peripheral blood. CDR3 sequence: CASRLQGPGELFF. The CDR3 coding sequence is TGTGCCAGCAGACTACAGGGCCCCGGGGAGCTGTTTTTT.